Listed below are T cell receptor beta chains from one sample, sequenced in a study of blood T cells in healthy people across ages. MiXCR, run by TCRdb on the 5' RACE reads, gives a single entry per CDR3 protein. This table holds about 760,000 distinct CDR3 sequences, 25% found once. Separately, the same data were catalogued under a study of T cells of mothers and their children.

The sample taken for sequencing was blood. All receptors derive from a boy aged 10-17 years in good health. CDR3s include the opening cysteine and the closing phenylalanine or tryptophan. D genes are given only for firm matches. Size values are once, few and many counts, or a class for expanded clones, and some rows have none.

j_gene | v_gene | abundance | len | d_gene | CDR3nt | CDR3aa
TRBJ1-2 | TRBV4-3 | NA | 13 | NA | TGCGCCAGCAGCCCGGCGCTGGACTATGACTACACCTTC | CASSPALDYDYTF
TRBJ2-1 | TRBV7-3 | NA | 16 | NA | TGTGCCAGCAGCCTCCAGGCGCCGAGCTCCTACAATGAGCAGTTCTTC | CASSLQAPSSYNEQFF
TRBJ2-3 | TRBV20-1 | NA | 15 | NA | TGCAGTGCGGACCCAACCGCGGGATTTACAGATACGCAGTATTTT | CSADPTAGFTDTQYF
TRBJ2-5 | TRBV29-1 | few | 14 | NA | TGCAGCGTTGGGGGGTGGGACACCCAAGAGACCCAGTACTTC | CSVGGWDTQETQYF
TRBJ2-2 | TRBV5-1 | NA | 15 | NA | TGCGCCAACAGCTTGGAGGGGGCGAACACCGGGGAGCTGTTTTTT | CANSLEGANTGELFF
TRBJ2-1 | TRBV28 | many | 11 | TRBD2 | TGTGCCAGCAGTTGGGGGGGTGAGCAGTTCTTC | CASSWGGEQFF
TRBJ2-5 | TRBV4-3 | NA | 14 | NA | TGCGCCAGCAGCCCCATGGTCAGGGGAGAGACCCAGTACTTC | CASSPMVRGETQYF
TRBJ1-6 | TRBV11-2 | NA | 14 | NA | TGTGCCAGCAGCCCCGGCGCGGGAAATTCACCCCTCCACTTT | CASSPGAGNSPLHF
TRBJ2-3 | TRBV6-2/TRBV6-3 | few | 12 | NA | TGTGCCAGCAGTTTCCCAGTAGATACGCAGTATTTT | CASSFPVDTQYF
TRBJ2-4 | TRBV7-9 | NA | 16 | NA | TGTGCCAGCAGCTTAACCGACAGATTAGCCAAAAACATTCAGTACTTC | CASSLTDRLAKNIQYF
TRBJ2-5 | TRBV11-2 | NA | 14 | NA | TGTGCCAGCACCTCTTCCGGGTTGGGAGAGACCCAGTACTTC | CASTSSGLGETQYF
TRBJ2-7 | TRBV6-2/TRBV6-3 | NA | 18 | NA | TGTGCCAGCAGTTACTCCACCGGAGAAAGGAGTTACTCCTACGAGCAGTACTTC | CASSYSTGERSYSYEQYF
TRBJ2-5 | TRBV20-1 | NA | 13 | NA | TGCAGTGCAGGAGAGAGAGCAGGGGAGACCCAGTACTTC | CSAGERAGETQYF
TRBJ2-3 | TRBV29-1 | few | 12 | NA | TGCAGCGTCCCCGTCGGGCCAGATACGCAGTATTTT | CSVPVGPDTQYF
TRBJ2-5 | TRBV15 | few | 13 | NA | TGTGCCACCAGCAGAAGACTCGTAGAGACCCAGTACTTC | CATSRRLVETQYF
TRBJ2-3 | TRBV12-3/TRBV12-4 | few | 15 | NA | TGTGCCAGCAGTTGGCGGTGGGGAATGGCAGATACGCAGTATTTT | CASSWRWGMADTQYF
TRBJ2-5 | TRBV7-3 | few | 16 | TRBD1 | TGTGCCAGCAGCCCCGGCTTCTCGGGACAGGGAGAGACCCAGTACTTC | CASSPGFSGQGETQYF
TRBJ1-1 | TRBV19 | few | 13 | NA | TGTGCCAGTAGTATGTCGAGGAACACTGAAGCTTTCTTT | CASSMSRNTEAFF
TRBJ1-2 | TRBV2 | few | 13 | TRBD1 | TGTGCCAGCAGAGAAGACAGGGGCTATGGCTACACCTTC | CASREDRGYGYTF
TRBJ2-3 | TRBV12-3/TRBV12-4 | few | 13 | NA | TGTGCCAGCAGTACCGGACAACAAGATACGCAGTATTTT | CASSTGQQDTQYF
TRBJ1-2 | TRBV27 | NA | 12 | NA | TGTGCCAGCAGGAGAACAGGCCATGGCTACACCTTC | CASRRTGHGYTF
TRBJ2-5 | TRBV4-1 | NA | 13 | NA | TGCGCCAGCAGCCGCAAGGGTGATGAGACCCAGTACTTC | CASSRKGDETQYF
TRBJ2-2 | TRBV6-2/TRBV6-3 | NA | 14 | NA | TGTGCCAGCAGGGGAGGGGGCCTGGCCGGGGAGCTGTTTTTT | CASRGGGLAGELFF
TRBJ2-1 | TRBV11-3 | few | 17 | TRBD2 | TGTGCCAGCAGCTCGGGACTAGCGGGGCCAAACTACAATGAGCAGTTCTTC | CASSSGLAGPNYNEQFF